The present T cell receptor (beta chain) was sequenced within a study of shared clonotypes between healthy human individuals. Looking at the study overall: CD4 naive and memory got three plates each, CD8 naive two, CD8 memory one. Study-level findings and limits: Blood was the only sampled material, and tissue repertoires likely differ.

This clone was counted only a few times. Its antigen remains unknown. The same CDR3 arises from other DNA sequences in this sample as well. An even split of each subset's genomic DNA across several immunoSEQ plates was performed. This table comes from immunoSEQ multiplex PCR, and its TCRdb copy is limited to in-frame clones, with some not included. The sample has roughly 1,100,000 clones, about 75% seen once. Germline V gene data show CDR1 as SGHNT and CDR2 as YYREEE (reference sequence). Trimming took 0 bases from V and 6 from J, leaving 4 bases between them. The CDR3 is 12 residues long. The receptor's source is a man between 18 and 35 years old in good health. This chain connects TRBV5-4 to TRBJ1-5; no definite D call. The specimen was memory CD4+ T cells sorted from blood. Subset reported: CD45RA-negative fraction. CDR3 sequence (DNA): TGTGCCAGCAGCTTGGAAGGTCAGCCCCAGCATTTT. Translating gives CASSLEGQPQHF.